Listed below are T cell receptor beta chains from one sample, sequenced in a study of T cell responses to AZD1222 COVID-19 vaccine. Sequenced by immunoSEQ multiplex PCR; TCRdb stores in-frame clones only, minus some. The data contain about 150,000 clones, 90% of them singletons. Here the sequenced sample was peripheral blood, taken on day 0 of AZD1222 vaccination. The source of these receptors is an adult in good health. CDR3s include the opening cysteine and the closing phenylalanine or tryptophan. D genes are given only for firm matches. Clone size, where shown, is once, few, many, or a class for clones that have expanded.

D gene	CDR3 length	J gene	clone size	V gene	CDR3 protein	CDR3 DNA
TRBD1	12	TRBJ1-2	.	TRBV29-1	CSVAGTDYGYTF	TGCAGCGTGGCCGGGACAGACTATGGCTACACCTTC
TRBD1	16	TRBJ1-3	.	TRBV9	CASSATPRGQGYTIYF	TGTGCCAGCAGCGCTACGCCCCGGGGACAGGGATACACCATATATTTT
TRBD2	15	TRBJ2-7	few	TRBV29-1	CSVEEASGSNYEQYF	TGCAGCGTTGAAGAGGCTAGCGGGAGTAACTACGAGCAGTACTTC
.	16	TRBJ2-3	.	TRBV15	CATSTPGTSKRDTQYF	TGTGCCACCAGCACCCCCGGGACAAGTAAGAGAGATACGCAGTATTTT
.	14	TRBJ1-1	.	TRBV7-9	CASSLVSDIGEAFF	TGTGCCAGCAGCTTAGTCTCCGACATTGGGGAAGCTTTCTTT
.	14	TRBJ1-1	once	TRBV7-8	CASSRSTGEDEAFF	TGTGCCAGCAGCCGCTCGACTGGGGAGGATGAAGCTTTCTTT
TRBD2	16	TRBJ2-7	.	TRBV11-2	CASSLEVRTSGYEQYF	TGTGCCAGCAGCTTAGAAGTACGAACTAGCGGCTACGAGCAGTACTTC
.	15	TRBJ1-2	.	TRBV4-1	CASSQVGRSNYGYTF	TGCGCCAGCAGCCAAGTGGGACGGTCGAACTATGGCTACACCTTC
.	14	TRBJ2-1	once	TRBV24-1	CATSRGSSYNEQFF	TGTGCCACCAGCCGGGGGAGCTCCTACAATGAGCAGTTCTTC
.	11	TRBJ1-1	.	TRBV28	CASRMNTEAFF	TGTGCCAGCAGAATGAACACTGAAGCTTTCTTT
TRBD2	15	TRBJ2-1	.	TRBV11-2	CASSLEGLAGNEQFF	TGTGCCAGCAGCTTAGAGGGGCTAGCGGGCAATGAGCAGTTCTTC
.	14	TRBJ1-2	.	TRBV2	CASRFEGVRYGYTF	TGTGCCAGCAGGTTCGAAGGGGTTAGGTATGGCTACACCTTC
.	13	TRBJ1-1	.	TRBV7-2	CASSQGENTEAFF	TGTGCCAGCAGCCAAGGGGAGAACACTGAAGCTTTCTTT
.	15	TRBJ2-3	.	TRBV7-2	CASSLRWRGTDTQYF	TGTGCCAGCAGCTTACGGTGGAGGGGGACAGATACGCAGTATTTT
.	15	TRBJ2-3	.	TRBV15	CATSRGSQDTDTQYF	TGTGCCACCAGCAGAGGGTCACAGGACACAGATACGCAGTATTTT
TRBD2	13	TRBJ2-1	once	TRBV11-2	CASSLDGRTRKFF	TGTGCCAGCAGCTTAGATGGAAGGACTAGGAAGTTCTTC
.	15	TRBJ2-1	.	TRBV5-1	CASGYEPSSYNEQFF	TGCGCCAGCGGATATGAGCCGAGCTCCTACAATGAGCAGTTCTTC
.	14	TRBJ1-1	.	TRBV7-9	CASSLPPGNTEAFF	TGTGCCAGCAGCTTACCACCAGGGAACACTGAAGCTTTCTTT
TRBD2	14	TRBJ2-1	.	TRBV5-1	CASSLGSGAGEQFF	TGCGCCAGCAGCTTGGGGTCGGGAGCGGGGGAGCAGTTCTTC
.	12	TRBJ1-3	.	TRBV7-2	CASSKGGNTIYF	TGTGCCAGCAGTAAGGGTGGAAACACCATATATTTT
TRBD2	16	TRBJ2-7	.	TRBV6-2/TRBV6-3	CASSRLAGYYYYEQYF	TGTGCCAGCAGCCGACTAGCGGGTTATTATTACTACGAGCAGTACTTC
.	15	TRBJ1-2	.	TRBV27	CASSLDQTGLYGYTF	TGTGCCAGCAGTTTGGATCAGACAGGCCTTTATGGCTACACCTTC
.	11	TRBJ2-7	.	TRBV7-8	CASGALYEQYF	TGTGCCAGCGGGGCTCTCTACGAGCAGTACTTC
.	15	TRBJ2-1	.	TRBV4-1	CASSLILDSYNEQFF	TGCGCCAGCAGCCTTATCCTAGACTCTTACAATGAGCAGTTCTTC
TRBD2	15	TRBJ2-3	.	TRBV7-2	CASSLRGRATDTQYF	TGTGCCAGCAGCTTACGCGGGAGGGCCACAGATACGCAGTATTTT
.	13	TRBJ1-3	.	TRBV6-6	CASLALSGNTIYF	TGTGCCAGCCTCGCCCTCTCTGGAAACACCATATATTTT
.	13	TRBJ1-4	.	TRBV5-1	CASSSSGNEKLFF	TGCGCCAGCTCGAGTTCCGGTAATGAAAAACTGTTTTTT
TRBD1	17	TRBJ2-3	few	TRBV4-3	CASSQALPGTGRDTQYF	TGCGCCAGCAGCCAAGCTCTTCCAGGGACAGGGAGAGATACGCAGTATTTT
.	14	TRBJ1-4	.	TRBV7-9	CASSLWDPPEKLFF	TGTGCCAGCAGCTTATGGGACCCGCCTGAAAAACTGTTTTTT
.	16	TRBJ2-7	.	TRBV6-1	CASSVNSGHPSYEQYF	TGTGCCAGCAGTGTAAATTCGGGACACCCATCCTACGAGCAGTACTTC
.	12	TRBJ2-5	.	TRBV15	CATSREEETQYF	TGTGCCACCAGCAGGGAAGAAGAGACCCAGTACTTC
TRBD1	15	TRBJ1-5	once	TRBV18	CASSPNTGGGQPQHF	TGTGCCAGCTCACCAAATACAGGGGGCGGTCAGCCCCAGCATTTT
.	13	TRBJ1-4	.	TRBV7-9	CASSFGQNEKLFF	TGTGCCAGCAGCTTTGGACAGAATGAAAAACTGTTTTTT
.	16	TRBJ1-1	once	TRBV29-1	CSVSGRGRLMNTEAFF	TGCAGCGTTTCCGGCCGGGGGCGCCTTATGAACACTGAAGCTTTCTTT
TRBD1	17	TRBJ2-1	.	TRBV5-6	CASNLGPQGAPYNEQFF	TGTGCCAGCAACCTGGGCCCACAGGGGGCACCTTACAATGAGCAGTTCTTC
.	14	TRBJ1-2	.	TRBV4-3	CASSQDPRNYGYTF	TGCGCCAGCAGCCAAGACCCAAGAAACTATGGCTACACCTTC
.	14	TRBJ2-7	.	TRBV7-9	CASSTIGGPDGQYF	TGTGCCAGCAGCACAATAGGAGGGCCGGACGGGCAGTACTTC
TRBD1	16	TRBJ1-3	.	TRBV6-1	CASSKGQGLSGNTIYF	TGTGCCAGCAGTAAAGGACAGGGGCTCTCTGGAAACACCATATATTTT
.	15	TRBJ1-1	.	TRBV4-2	CASSQEVGATVMTFF	TGTGCCAGCAGCCAAGAAGTAGGGGCCACCGTGATGACTTTCTTT
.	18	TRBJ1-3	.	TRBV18	CASSLSHTQGISGNTIYF	TGTGCCAGCTCACTGAGTCACACACAGGGAATCTCTGGAAACACCATATATTTT
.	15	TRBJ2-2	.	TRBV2	CASSEYARTTGELFF	TGTGCCAGCAGTGAGTACGCGAGAACCACCGGGGAGCTGTTTTTT
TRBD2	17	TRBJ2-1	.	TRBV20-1	CSASDPAGLAGNNEQFF	TGCAGTGCTAGTGATCCGGCGGGACTAGCGGGAAACAATGAGCAGTTCTTC
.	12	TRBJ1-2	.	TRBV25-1	CASSARQNGYTF	TGTGCCAGCAGTGCTCGACAGAATGGCTACACCTTC
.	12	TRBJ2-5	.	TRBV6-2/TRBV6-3	CASSYGAGTQYF	TGTGCCAGCAGTTACGGGGCAGGCACCCAGTACTTC
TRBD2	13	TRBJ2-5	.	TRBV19	CASGTSGTGDQYF	TGTGCCAGCGGGACTAGCGGGACTGGAGACCAGTACTTC